This paragraph reports one T cell receptor (beta chain). Its antigen is as yet unknown. For TCR beta, libraries came from quantitative 5'-RACE with molecular barcodes. One entry per CDR3 protein, called by TCRdb with MiXCR from the 5' RACE reads. The data show some 800,000 distinct CDR3 sequences, with roughly 12% seen just once and 0.51% held by the top ten. This sample stems from a study of CD8 T cells in ankylosing spondylitis. The CDR3 runs 11 residues. In germline, CDR1 is DFQATT, CDR2 SNEGSKA (reference sequence). V was cut by 5 bases and J by 4 bases, with 9 bases left in between. Notes on the study in general: In synovial fluid and blood from reactive arthritis, some motif variants were previously reported. Eight highly homologous variants formed a TCR beta motif that appeared characteristic of ankylosing spondylitis blood. CD8+ by phenotype, disease-linked clones were relatively rare in peripheral blood. Matched synovial fluid from ankylosing spondylitis patients was reported to be enriched for disease-linked clones.

This chain connects TRBV20-1 to TRBJ2-7; D not resolved. The sequence came from a male donor with ankylosing spondylitis. The sequenced material came from blood, either unsorted or a sorted T cell fraction (not recorded which). The CDR3 DNA follows: TGCAGTGCTCCCTTTAGGTACGAGCAGTACTTC. It encodes CSAPFRYEQYF.